This TCR beta chain was profiled in a study of blood T cell repertoires in COVID-19. Overall study: The samples span acute and convalescent COVID-19 from the United States, Italy and Spain.

This CDR3 region has 16 residues. CDR1 and CDR2 from the germline V gene are LNHDA and SQIVND (reference sequence). Unmatched junction bases numbered 9, after V lost 5 bases and J lost 0 bases. Only in-frame clones appear in the TCRdb table, and some are missing; sequencing was by immunoSEQ multiplex PCR. Of some 190,000 clones in the sample, 88% were seen once. The source material was peripheral blood. This receptor was obtained from a woman aged 40 to 49 who had recovered from COVID-19. This chain uses TRBV19 with TRBJ2-5; 7 nucleotides align to TRBD1. The DNA of the CDR3 is TGTGCCAGTAGTCTGTCCCCGACAGGGTACCAAGAGACCCAGTACTTC. As protein: CASSLSPTGYQETQYF.